The next 10 T cell receptor beta chains were all read from a single sample in a study of T cell responses to AZD1222 COVID-19 vaccine. Measured with immunoSEQ multiplex PCR; TCRdb has only the in-frame clones, and not every one. The table includes under 110,000 clones, about nine tenths detected once. The source material was peripheral blood, sampled on day 0 of AZD1222 vaccination. These receptors all come from an adult in good health.

The rearrangement uses TRBV28 and TRBJ1-1, with 7 nucleotides matching TRBD1. The CDR3 loop spans 15 amino acids. CDR1 is MDHEN, CDR2 SYDVKM, per germline. V lost 5 bases to trimming and J lost 6 bases; unmatched junction nucleotides: 12. CDR3 sequence reads: CASSPAPGTEAEAFF. The CDR3 coding sequence is TGTGCCAGCAGTCCCGCCCCCGGGACAGAAGCTGAAGCTTTCTTT.

The table lists this clone with a count of one. The chain employs TRBV5-1 and TRBJ2-3; 11 bases line up with TRBD2. The CDR3 spans 14 residues. Germline V lookup: CDR1 SGHRS, CDR2 YFSETQ. Unmatched junction bases numbered 2, after V lost 4 bases and J lost 4 bases. The CDR3 is CASSVSGGADTQYF. Here the CDR3 DNA reads TGCGCCAGCAGCGTTAGCGGGGGGGCAGATACGCAGTATTTT. Complete variable domain (other parts from reference TRBV5-1 and TRBJ2-3): KAGVTQTPRYLIKTRGQQVTLSCSPISGHRSVSWYQQTPGQGLQFLFEYFSETQRNKGNFPGRFSGRQFSNSRSEMNVSTLELGDSALYLCASSVSGGADTQYFGPGTRLTVL.

This chain connects TRBV11-2 to TRBJ2-1; D uncertain. Looked up from germline, CDR1 is SGHAT and CDR2 is FQNNGV. Deletions cut 5 bases from V and 3 bases from J, with 11 bases between. The CDR3 length is 14 residues. The CDR3 DNA reads TGTGCCAGCAGCGCCGACGGTAACTACAATGAGCAGTTCTTC. Residues: CASSADGNYNEQFF.

The V gene is TRBV3-1 (or the pseudogene TRBV3-2), the J gene TRBJ1-3, with TRBD1 matching 7 bases. From germline, CDR1 is LGHDT and CDR2 YNNKEL (reference sequence). V gave up 3 bases and J gave up 4 bases; unmatched junction bases: 6. The CDR3 spans 15 residues. The CDR3 region is CASSHITGAGNTIYF. As DNA, the CDR3 is TGTGCCAGCAGCCATATTACAGGGGCCGGAAACACCATATATTTT.

This chain connects TRBV5-4 to TRBJ1-2; the match to TRBD1 covers 9 bases. Losses at the gene ends were 4 bases for V and 6 bases for J; bases not matched to a gene: 7. CDR3 length: 14 residues. Germline V gene sequence: CDR1 SGHNT, CDR2 YYREEE (reference sequence). CDR3 protein: CASSPGQGMDGYTF. The CDR3, as DNA: TGTGCCAGCAGCCCGGGACAGGGAATGGATGGCTACACCTTC.

The chain uses TRBV5-8 and TRBJ1-4, with unresolved D. Trimming stripped 1 base from V and 8 bases from J, with 6 bases between. Germline V gene sequence: CDR1 SGHTS, CDR2 YDEGEE. CDR3 size: 12 residues. CDR3 sequence (DNA): TGTGCCAGCAGCTTGACGGGAGAAAAACTGTTTTTT. It specifies CASSLTGEKLFF.

Written as DNA, the CDR3 is TGTGCCAGCAGTTACCGGGGGGCTCAAGAGACCCAGTACTTC. Its protein is CASSYRGAQETQYF. The chain couples TRBV6-5 to TRBJ2-5, with D maybe TRBD2 (7 bases). V lost 2 bases and J 2 bases, leaving 9 bases between the germline ends. Germline V gene data show CDR1 as MNHEY and CDR2 as SVGAGI. CDR3 size: 14 residues.

V and J are TRBV18 and TRBJ1-2; 10 nucleotides align to TRBD1. Looked up from germline, CDR1 is KGHSH and CDR2 is LQKENI. There are 14 residues in the CDR3. After removal of 3 bases from V and 6 bases from J, the junction contained 4 bases not matched to a gene. The CDR3 DNA sequence: TGTGCCAGCTCACCGAGACAGGGGGCGGATGGCTACACCTTC. Its translation: CASSPRQGADGYTF.

This clone was seen a few times. The chain carries TRBV18 and TRBJ1-4; 7 nucleotides align to TRBD1. This CDR3 contains 17 residues. J was trimmed by 0 bases and V by 3 bases; bases with no gene match: 7. The germline gives CDR1 KGHSH, CDR2 LQKENI. CDR3 region: CASSPRTGLATNEKLFF. The CDR3 DNA sequence: TGTGCCAGCTCACCCCGGACAGGCCTAGCAACTAATGAAAAACTGTTTTTT.

The chain uses TRBV4-2 and TRBJ2-1; TRBD2 is a possible D gene (6 bases). Trimming cost V 6 bases and J 7 bases, with 22 bases left between them. The germline CDR1 and CDR2 sequences are LGHNA and YNFKEQ. The CDR3 contains 16 residues. The CDR3 DNA reads as TGTGCCAGCAGTGCTACTAGCAGGGAGCTTGGAAATGAGCAGTTCTTC. The encoded protein is CASSATSRELGNEQFF.